This T cell receptor (beta chain) is from a study of response to subunit inactivated influenza vaccine. For this clonotype: Antigen specificity is unknown.

Points from the study as a whole: Authors suggested seasonal influenza vaccinations each recruit few new T cells.

This CDR3 region has 14 residues. V was clipped by 6 bases and J by 2 bases, with 11 bases between them. Germline V gene sequence: CDR1 SGHTA, CDR2 FQGNSA. TCRdb redid the calling of the RT-PCR reads with MiXCR, one entry per CDR3 protein. This table holds about 500,000 distinct CDR3 sequences, about 15% found once. The material was CD4+ T cells sorted from PBMCs, obtained 23 to 25 months after vaccination. This receptor was obtained from a man aged 50 to 69 who received an inactivated influenza vaccine. This chain links TRBV7-2 with TRBJ2-4, with D possibly matching TRBD2 (5 bases). CDR3 sequence reads: CASSAPGTKNIQYF. As DNA, the CDR3 is TGTGCCAGCAGTGCGCCCGGGACCAAAAACATTCAGTACTTC.